This T cell receptor beta chain emerged from a study of CD8 T cells in ankylosing spondylitis. Broader study findings: Within ankylosing spondylitis blood, a TCR beta motif made up of eight highly homologous variants appeared to be characteristic. The disease-linked clones had a CD8+ phenotype and low blood frequencies.

Quantitative barcoded 5'-RACE was used to prepare TCR beta libraries. TCRdb recomputed calls from the 5' RACE reads with MiXCR, one row per CDR3 protein. The repertoire consists of some 800,000 distinct CDR3 sequences, with 12% occurring once and the leading ten covering around 0.51%. On this clonotype: Antigen unknown.

The V gene lost 7 bases and the J gene lost 3 bases, with 16 bases spanning the gap. Per germline, CDR1 DFQATT and CDR2 SNEGSKA (reference sequence). This CDR3 spans 13 amino acids. The chain uses TRBV20-1 and TRBJ2-7, with TRBD1 as a possible D gene (5 bases). The origin of this receptor is a male donor with ankylosing spondylitis. The sequenced material came from blood, either unsorted or a sorted T cell fraction (not recorded which). Here the CDR3 reads CSVYRFRGYEQYF. In nucleotides, the CDR3 is TGCAGTGTTTACAGGTTTAGGGGCTACGAGCAGTACTTC.